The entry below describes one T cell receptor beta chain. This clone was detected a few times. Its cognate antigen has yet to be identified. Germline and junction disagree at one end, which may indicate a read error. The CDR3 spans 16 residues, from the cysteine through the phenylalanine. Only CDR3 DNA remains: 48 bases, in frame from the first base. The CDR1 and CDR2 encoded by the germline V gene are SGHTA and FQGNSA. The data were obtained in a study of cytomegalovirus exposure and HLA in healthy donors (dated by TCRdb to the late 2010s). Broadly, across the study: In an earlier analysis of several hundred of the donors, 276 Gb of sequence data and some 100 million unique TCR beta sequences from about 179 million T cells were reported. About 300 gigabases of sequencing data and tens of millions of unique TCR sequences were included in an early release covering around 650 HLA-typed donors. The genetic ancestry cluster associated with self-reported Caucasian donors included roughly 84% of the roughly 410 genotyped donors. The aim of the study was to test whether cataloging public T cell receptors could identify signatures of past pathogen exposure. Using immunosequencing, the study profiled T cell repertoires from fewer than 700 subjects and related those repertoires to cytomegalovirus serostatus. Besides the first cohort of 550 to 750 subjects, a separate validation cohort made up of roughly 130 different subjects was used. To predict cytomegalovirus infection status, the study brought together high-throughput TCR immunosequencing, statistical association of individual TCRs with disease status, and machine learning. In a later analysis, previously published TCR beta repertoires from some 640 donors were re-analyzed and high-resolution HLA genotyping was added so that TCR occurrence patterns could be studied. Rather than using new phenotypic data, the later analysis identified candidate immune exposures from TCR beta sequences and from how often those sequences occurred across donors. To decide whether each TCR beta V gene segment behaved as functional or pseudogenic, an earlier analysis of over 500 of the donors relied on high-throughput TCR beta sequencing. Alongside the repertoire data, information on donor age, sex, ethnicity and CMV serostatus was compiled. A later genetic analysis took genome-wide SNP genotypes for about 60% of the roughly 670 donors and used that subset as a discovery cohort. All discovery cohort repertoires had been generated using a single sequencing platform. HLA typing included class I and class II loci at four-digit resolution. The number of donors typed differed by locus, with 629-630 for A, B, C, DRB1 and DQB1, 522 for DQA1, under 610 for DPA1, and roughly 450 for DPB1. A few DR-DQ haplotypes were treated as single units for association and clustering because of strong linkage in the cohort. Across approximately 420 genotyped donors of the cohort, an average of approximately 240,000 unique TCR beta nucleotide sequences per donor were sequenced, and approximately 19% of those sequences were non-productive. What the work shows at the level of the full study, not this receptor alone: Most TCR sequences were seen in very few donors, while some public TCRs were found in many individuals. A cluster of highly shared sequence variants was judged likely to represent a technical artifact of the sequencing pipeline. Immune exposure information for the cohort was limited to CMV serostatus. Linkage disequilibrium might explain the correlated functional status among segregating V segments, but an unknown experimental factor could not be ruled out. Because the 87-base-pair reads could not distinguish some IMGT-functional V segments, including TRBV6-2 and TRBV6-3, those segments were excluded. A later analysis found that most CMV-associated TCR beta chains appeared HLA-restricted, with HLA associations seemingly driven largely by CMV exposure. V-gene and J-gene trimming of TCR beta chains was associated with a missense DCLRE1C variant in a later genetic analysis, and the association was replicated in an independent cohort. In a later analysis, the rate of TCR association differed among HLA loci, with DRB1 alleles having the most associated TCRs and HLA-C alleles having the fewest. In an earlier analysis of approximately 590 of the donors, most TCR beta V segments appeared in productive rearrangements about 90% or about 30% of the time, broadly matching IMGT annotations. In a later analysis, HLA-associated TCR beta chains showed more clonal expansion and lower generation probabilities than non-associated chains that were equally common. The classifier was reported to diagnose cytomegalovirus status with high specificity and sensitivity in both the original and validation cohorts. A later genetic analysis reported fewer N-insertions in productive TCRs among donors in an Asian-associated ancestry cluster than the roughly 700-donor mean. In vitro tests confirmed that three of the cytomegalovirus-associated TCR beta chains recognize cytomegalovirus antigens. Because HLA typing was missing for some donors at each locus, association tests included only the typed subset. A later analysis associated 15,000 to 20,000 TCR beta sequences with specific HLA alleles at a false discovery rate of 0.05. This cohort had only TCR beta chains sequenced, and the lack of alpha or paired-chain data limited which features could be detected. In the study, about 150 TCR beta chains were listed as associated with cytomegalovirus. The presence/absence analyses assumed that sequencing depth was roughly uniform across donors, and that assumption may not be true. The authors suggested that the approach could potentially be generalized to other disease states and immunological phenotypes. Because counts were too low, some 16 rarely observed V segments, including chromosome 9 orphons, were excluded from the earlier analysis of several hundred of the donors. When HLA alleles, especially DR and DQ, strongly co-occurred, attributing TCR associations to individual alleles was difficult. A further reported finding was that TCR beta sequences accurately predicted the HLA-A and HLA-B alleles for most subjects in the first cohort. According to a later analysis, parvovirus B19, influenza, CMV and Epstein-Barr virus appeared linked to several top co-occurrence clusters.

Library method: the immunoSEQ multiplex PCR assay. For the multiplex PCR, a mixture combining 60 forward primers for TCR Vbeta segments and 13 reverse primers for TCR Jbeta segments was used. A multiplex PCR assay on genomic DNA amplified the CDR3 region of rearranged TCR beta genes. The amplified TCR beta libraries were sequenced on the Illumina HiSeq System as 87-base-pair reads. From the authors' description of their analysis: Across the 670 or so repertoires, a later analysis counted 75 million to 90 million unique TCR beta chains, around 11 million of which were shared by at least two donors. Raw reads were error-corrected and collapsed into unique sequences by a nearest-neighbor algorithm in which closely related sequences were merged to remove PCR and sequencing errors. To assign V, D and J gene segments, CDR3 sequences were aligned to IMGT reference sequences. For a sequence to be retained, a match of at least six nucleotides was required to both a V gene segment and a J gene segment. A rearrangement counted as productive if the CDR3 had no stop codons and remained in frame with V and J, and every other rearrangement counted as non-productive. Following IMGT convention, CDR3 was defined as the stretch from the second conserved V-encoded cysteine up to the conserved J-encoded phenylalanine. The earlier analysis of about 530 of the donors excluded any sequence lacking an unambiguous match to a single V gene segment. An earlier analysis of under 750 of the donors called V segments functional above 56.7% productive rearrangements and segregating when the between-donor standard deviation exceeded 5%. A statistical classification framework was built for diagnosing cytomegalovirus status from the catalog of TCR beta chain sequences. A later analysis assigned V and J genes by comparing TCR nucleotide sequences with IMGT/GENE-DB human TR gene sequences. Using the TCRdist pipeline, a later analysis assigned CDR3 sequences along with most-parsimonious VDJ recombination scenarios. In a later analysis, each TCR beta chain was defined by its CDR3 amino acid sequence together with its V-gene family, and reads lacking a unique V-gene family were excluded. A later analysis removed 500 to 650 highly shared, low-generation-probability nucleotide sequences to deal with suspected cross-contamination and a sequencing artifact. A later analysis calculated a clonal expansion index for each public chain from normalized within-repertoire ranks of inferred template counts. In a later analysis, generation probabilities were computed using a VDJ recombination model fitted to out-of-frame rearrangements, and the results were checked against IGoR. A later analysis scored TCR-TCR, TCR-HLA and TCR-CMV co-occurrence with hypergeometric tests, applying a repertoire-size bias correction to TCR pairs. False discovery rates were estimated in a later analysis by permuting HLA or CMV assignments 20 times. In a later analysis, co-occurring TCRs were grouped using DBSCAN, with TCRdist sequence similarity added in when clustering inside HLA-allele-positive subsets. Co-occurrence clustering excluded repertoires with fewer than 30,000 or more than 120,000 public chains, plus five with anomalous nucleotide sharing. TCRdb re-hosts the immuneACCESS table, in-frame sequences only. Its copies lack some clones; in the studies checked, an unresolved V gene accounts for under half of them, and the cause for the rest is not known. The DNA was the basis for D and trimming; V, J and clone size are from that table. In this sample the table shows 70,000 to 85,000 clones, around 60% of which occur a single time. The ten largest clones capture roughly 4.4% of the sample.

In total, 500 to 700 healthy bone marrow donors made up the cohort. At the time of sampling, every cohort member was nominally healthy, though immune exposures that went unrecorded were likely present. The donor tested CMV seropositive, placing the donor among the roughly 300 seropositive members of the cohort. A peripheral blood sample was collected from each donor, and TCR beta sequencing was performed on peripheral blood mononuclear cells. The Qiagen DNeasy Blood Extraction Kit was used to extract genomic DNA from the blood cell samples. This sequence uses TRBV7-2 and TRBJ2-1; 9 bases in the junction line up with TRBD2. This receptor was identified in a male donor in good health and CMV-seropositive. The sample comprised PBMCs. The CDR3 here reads CARSLVASGAYNEQFF. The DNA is TGTGCCCGCAGCTTAGTGGCTAGCGGGGCCTACAATGAGCAGTTCTTC.